The rows below give T cell receptor beta chains drawn from one sample of a study of identical twins. TCRdb passed the 5' RACE reads through MiXCR, listing each CDR3 protein once. The sample shows 700,000 or so distinct CDR3 sequences, over 8.5% of them seen only once. The same specimen was also included in a second study, on yellow fever vaccine responses in identical twins.

Sequenced input: PBMCs. These receptors were taken from a woman younger than 30 in good health. The CDR3 runs from the conserved cysteine through the conserved F or W. The D gene is left open where the match is weak. Not every row has a clone size; where given, it reads once, few, many or a size class.

d_gene,abundance,v_gene,j_gene,len,CDR3nt,CDR3aa
-,many,TRBV29-1,TRBJ2-1,13,TGCAGCGTCCTGGACGGGTCCAACGGTGAGCAGTTCTTC,CSVLDGSNGEQFF
TRBD1,-,TRBV3-1,TRBJ2-7,14,TGTGCCAGCAGCCAGTCGGGGACAGGGCATGATCAGTACTTC,CASSQSGTGHDQYF
-,-,TRBV5-5,TRBJ2-7,15,TGTGCCAGCAGCTTCCCAGAGACAGCCGACTACGAGCAGTACTTC,CASSFPETADYEQYF
TRBD1,-,TRBV19,TRBJ2-2,16,TGTGCCAGTAGCAACCGGGACAGGGGTCCGGCCGGGGAGCTGTTTTTT,CASSNRDRGPAGELFF
TRBD1,many,TRBV28,TRBJ2-7,15,TGTGCCAGCAGTTTAAGGGGACAGGGGGGCTACGAGCAGTACTTC,CASSLRGQGGYEQYF
TRBD1,many,TRBV20-1,TRBJ2-1,15,TGCAGTGCAAAATACGGGACAGGGATTAGGAATGAGCAGTTCTTC,CSAKYGTGIRNEQFF
TRBD2,few,TRBV7-9,TRBJ2-1,15,TGTGCCAGCAGCGCCGGGACTAGTCCCTACAATGAGCAGTTCTTC,CASSAGTSPYNEQFF
-,many,TRBV7-8,TRBJ1-1,13,TGTGCCAGCAGCTTATTCCAGAACACTGAAGCTTTCTTT,CASSLFQNTEAFF
TRBD2,few,TRBV3-1,TRBJ2-5,16,TGTGCCAGCAGCCAAGATTTCGCGGGGGGGACCGAGACCCAGTACTTC,CASSQDFAGGTETQYF
-,-,TRBV7-2,TRBJ2-4,14,TGTGCCAGCAGTGCCCAGGCCGGTGGGAACATTCAGTACTTC,CASSAQAGGNIQYF
-,-,TRBV20-1,TRBJ1-6,12,TGCAGTGCTAGAGAGCGGAGTTCACCCCTCCACTTT,CSARERSSPLHF
TRBD1,-,TRBV28,TRBJ2-7,14,TGTGCCAGCAACGCCCGGGACAGGGACTACGAGCAGTACTTC,CASNARDRDYEQYF
TRBD2,few,TRBV4-3,TRBJ2-3,19,TGCGCCAGCAGCCAAGACTGGGGACTAGCGGGAGGGTCCGGAGATACGCAGTATTTT,CASSQDWGLAGGSGDTQYF
TRBD1,many,TRBV3-1,TRBJ2-5,15,TGTGCCAGCAGCCAAGGACAGGGGGTAGGGGAGACCCAGTACTTC,CASSQGQGVGETQYF
TRBD1,few,TRBV24-1,TRBJ2-1,16,TGTGCCACCAGTGATTTGTGGGGACAGGGTCACAATGAGCAGTTCTTC,CATSDLWGQGHNEQFF
-,many,TRBV2,TRBJ2-2,13,TGTGCCAGCAGTGTTAAGAAGAGCGGGGAGCTGTTTTTT,CASSVKKSGELFF
-,few,TRBV6-2/TRBV6-3,TRBJ2-7,13,TGTGCCAGCAGCCGAGTGACACCGTACGAGCAGTACTTC,CASSRVTPYEQYF
TRBD1,-,TRBV11-3,TRBJ2-1,16,TGTGCCAGCAGCTTAGTCCCAGGGGGCCCCTACAATGAGCAGTTCTTC,CASSLVPGGPYNEQFF
TRBD1,many,TRBV7-2,TRBJ1-5,14,TGTGCCAGCAGCTATACAGGGGTGAATCAGCCCCAGCATTTT,CASSYTGVNQPQHF
TRBD2,-,TRBV5-6,TRBJ2-3,18,TGTGCCAGCAGCTTGCCGGGACTAGCGGGGGGCCAGGGAGATACGCAGTATTTT,CASSLPGLAGGQGDTQYF
TRBD1,many,TRBV5-1,TRBJ2-1,16,TGCGCCAGCAGCCCCGACCTGGGACAGGTCTACAATGAGCAGTTCTTC,CASSPDLGQVYNEQFF
-,-,TRBV4-1,TRBJ2-1,15,TGCGCCAGCAGCCAAGTCGGCAGGGTTAGGAATGAGCAGTTCTTC,CASSQVGRVRNEQFF
TRBD1,few,TRBV12-3/TRBV12-4,TRBJ2-3,13,TGTGCCAGCAGTTTAGCCGCGGGACAGGGCTCGTATTTT,CASSLAAGQGSYF
TRBD2,-,TRBV7-2,TRBJ2-3,16,TGTGCCAGCAGCTTATTCGGGACTAGCGGAGCAGATACGCAGTATTTT,CASSLFGTSGADTQYF
-,many,TRBV3-1,TRBJ1-5,15,TGTGCCAGCAGCCAAGATTTCGGGGGCGGGCAGCCCCAGCATTTT,CASSQDFGGGQPQHF
TRBD2,few,TRBV27,TRBJ2-7,14,TGTGCCAGCCAGCTAGCGGGGGACTCTAGCGAGCAGTACTTC,CASQLAGDSSEQYF
-,few,TRBV7-8,TRBJ2-7,14,TGTGCCAGCAGCGCCGAAAGCGGGACAGACGAGCAGTACTTC,CASSAESGTDEQYF
TRBD1,-,TRBV6-5,TRBJ2-1,16,TGTGCCAGCAGTTACTCGACAGGGACCTCCTACAATGAGCAGTTCTTC,CASSYSTGTSYNEQFF
-,-,TRBV10-3,TRBJ2-3,12,TGTGCCATCAGTGAGTCGGCAGATACGCAGTATTTT,CAISESADTQYF
-,-,TRBV30,TRBJ2-1,15,TGTGCCTGGAGACAGGGCCTAGAATTCTACAATGAGCAGTTCTTC,CAWRQGLEFYNEQFF
-,-,TRBV29-1,TRBJ2-7,14,TGCAGCGTTCCGCAGGGGTCTAACTCCTACGAGCAGTACTTC,CSVPQGSNSYEQYF
-,-,TRBV10-1,TRBJ2-1,15,TGCGCCAGACATTCTCCGGGACATGGGTTCGATGAGCAGTTCTTC,CARHSPGHGFDEQFF
TRBD2,few,TRBV30,TRBJ2-1,15,TGTGCATATGGGGGGACTAGCGGGAGGGCGGATGAGCAGTTCTTC,CAYGGTSGRADEQFF
-,-,TRBV10-1,TRBJ2-5,15,TGCGCCAGCAGTGAGTCAGGAGAGGGCCAAGAGACCCAGTACTTC,CASSESGEGQETQYF
TRBD2,-,TRBV6-2/TRBV6-3,TRBJ2-3,15,TGTGCCAGCAGGGGAGGGTACCTAGCAACAGATACGCAGTATTTT,CASRGGYLATDTQYF
TRBD1,few,TRBV11-1,TRBJ2-2,18,TGTGCCAGCAACATTCCAGTGACGGACAGGGGTGAAACCGGGGAGCTGTTTTTT,CASNIPVTDRGETGELFF
TRBD1,-,TRBV7-9,TRBJ1-5,16,TGTGCCAGCAGCGCTAGCCGGGACAGGGTGGATCAGCCCCAGCATTTT,CASSASRDRVDQPQHF
-,once,TRBV7-9,TRBJ2-1,17,TGTGCCAGCAGCTTAGTAGGGGCACCCTTGGTTAGCGATGAGCAGTTCTTC,CASSLVGAPLVSDEQFF
-,-,TRBV6-5,TRBJ2-7,12,TGTGCCAGCAGTTACTCCGGGTGGGAGCAGTACTTC,CASSYSGWEQYF
TRBD1,many,TRBV4-3,TRBJ2-7,18,TGCGCCAGCAGCCACTCCGGGACAGGGAGCACGTCGCCATACGAGCAGTACTTC,CASSHSGTGSTSPYEQYF
-,-,TRBV18,TRBJ2-1,14,TGTGCCAGCTCAGACCGGGGCCGAGGAGCTGAGCAGTTCTTC,CASSDRGRGAEQFF
-,few,TRBV5-1,TRBJ2-1,17,TGCGCCAGCAGCGTGGATGCTATGACAAGCCCCTACAATGAGCAGTTCTTC,CASSVDAMTSPYNEQFF
TRBD1,many,TRBV5-1,TRBJ1-5,14,TGCGCCAGCAGCCGAGGGACAGGGGATCAGCCCCAGCATTTT,CASSRGTGDQPQHF
-,few,TRBV10-2,TRBJ2-4,11,TGCGCCAGCAGCCACAAAAACATTCAGTACTTC,CASSHKNIQYF
-,few,TRBV5-4,TRBJ1-1,15,TGTGCCAGCAGCGTGGCGGAGCCAGTTGGTACTGAAGCTTTCTTT,CASSVAEPVGTEAFF
-,few,TRBV7-3,TRBJ2-1,15,TGTGCCAGCAGCTTAGAGGGGGGGGGCCCGCGTGAGCAGTTCTTC,CASSLEGGGPREQFF
-,-,TRBV6-1,TRBJ2-4,13,TGTGCCACCACGGCCGGGGCCAAAAACATTCAGTACTTC,CATTAGAKNIQYF
-,-,TRBV4-3,TRBJ2-1,16,TGCGCCAGCAGCCAAGTTCAGAAGTGGATCATGGATGAGCAGTTCTTC,CASSQVQKWIMDEQFF
-,few,TRBV20-1,TRBJ2-7,14,TGCAGTGCATATCCACAGGGATCCTGGTACGAGCAGTACTTC,CSAYPQGSWYEQYF
-,few,TRBV5-6,TRBJ2-3,14,TGTGCCAGCAGCTTGGGGGCCAGCAGAGATACGCAGTATTTT,CASSLGASRDTQYF
-,-,TRBV6-1,TRBJ2-7,16,TGTGCCAGCACCAATCCCGGGGCAGTCGGAGGCGGGGAGCAGTACTTC,CASTNPGAVGGGEQYF
-,few,TRBV4-3,TRBJ2-1,16,TGCGCCAGCAGCCAAGACTGGCAGGGGAACTACAATGAGCAGTTCTTC,CASSQDWQGNYNEQFF
-,few,TRBV4-3,TRBJ2-3,16,TGCGCCAGCAGCCAAGGCCGCCCCCGCCAGGGAGATACGCAGTATTTT,CASSQGRPRQGDTQYF